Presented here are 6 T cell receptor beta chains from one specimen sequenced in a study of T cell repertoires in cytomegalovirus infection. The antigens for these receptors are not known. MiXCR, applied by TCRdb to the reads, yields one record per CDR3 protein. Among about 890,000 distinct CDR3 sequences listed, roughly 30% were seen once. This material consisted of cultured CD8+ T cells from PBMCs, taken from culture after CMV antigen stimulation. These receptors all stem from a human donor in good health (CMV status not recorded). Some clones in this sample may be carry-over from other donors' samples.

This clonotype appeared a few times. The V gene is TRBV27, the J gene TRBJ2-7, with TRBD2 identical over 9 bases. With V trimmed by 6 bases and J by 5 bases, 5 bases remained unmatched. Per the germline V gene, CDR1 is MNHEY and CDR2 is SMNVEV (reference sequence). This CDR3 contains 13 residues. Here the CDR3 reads CASRSGGLDEQYF. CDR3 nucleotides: TGTGCCAGCAGGAGCGGGGGGCTCGACGAGCAGTACTTC.

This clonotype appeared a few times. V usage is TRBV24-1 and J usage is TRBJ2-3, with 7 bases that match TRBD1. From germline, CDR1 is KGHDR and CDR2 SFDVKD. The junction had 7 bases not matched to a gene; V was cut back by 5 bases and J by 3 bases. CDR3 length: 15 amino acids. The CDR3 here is CATSGTGTETDTQYF. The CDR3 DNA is TGTGCCACCAGTGGGACCGGGACAGAAACAGATACGCAGTATTTT.

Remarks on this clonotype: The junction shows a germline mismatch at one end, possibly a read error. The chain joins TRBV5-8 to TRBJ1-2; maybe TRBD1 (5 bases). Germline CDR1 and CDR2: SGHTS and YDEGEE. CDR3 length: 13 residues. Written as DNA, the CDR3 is TGTGTCAGCAGAGGGGCAGGTTCCTATGGCTACACCTTC. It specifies CVSRGAGSYGYTF.

CDR3 residues: CASSRGLAGGLGTQYF. CDR3 in DNA: TGTGCCAGCAGTCGTGGACTAGCGGGGGGGCTAGGGACCCAGTACTTC. The rearrangement joins TRBV12-3 or TRBV12-4 to TRBJ2-5; 15 bases fit TRBD2. After removal of 5 bases from V and 7 bases from J, the junction contained 8 bases not matched to a gene. The CDR3 is made up of 16 amino acids.

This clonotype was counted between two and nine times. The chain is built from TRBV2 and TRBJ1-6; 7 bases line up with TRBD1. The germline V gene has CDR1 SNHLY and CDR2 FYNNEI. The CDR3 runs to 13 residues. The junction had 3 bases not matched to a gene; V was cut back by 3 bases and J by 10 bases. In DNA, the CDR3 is TGTGCCAGCAGTGATAGGGGGCACTCACCCCTCCACTTT. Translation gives CASSDRGHSPLHF.

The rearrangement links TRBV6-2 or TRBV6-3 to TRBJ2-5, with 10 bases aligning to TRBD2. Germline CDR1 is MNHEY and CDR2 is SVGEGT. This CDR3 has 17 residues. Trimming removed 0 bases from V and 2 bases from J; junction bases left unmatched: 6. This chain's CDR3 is CASSYSTSGLLQETQYF. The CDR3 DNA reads TGTGCCAGCAGTTACTCGACTAGCGGGCTGTTACAAGAGACCCAGTACTTC.